The entry below describes one T cell receptor beta chain. Mismatch with germline at one junction end may stem from a read error. This entry comes from a study of T-cell reconstitution after alpha-beta-depleted transplantation in children. The CDR3 sequence is 16 residues long. The germline V gene encodes CDR1 KGHDR and CDR2 SFDVKD. Preparing the TCRbeta library involved the use of unique molecular identifiers. A single record per CDR3 protein comes from TCRdb applying MiXCR to the PCR reads. The data contain roughly 590,000 distinct CDR3 sequences, roughly 15% of them singletons. The material sequenced was PBMCs from the stem cell graft donor, taken from the stem cell graft. The sequence was obtained from a human donor who donated a stem cell graft to a child with acute myeloid leukemia. V and J are TRBV24-1 and TRBJ1-2, with D perhaps matching TRBD1 (6 bases). The CDR3 DNA reads as TGTGCCACCAGTGATCCCAGAGGGGGGGCTAACTATGGCTACCCCTTC. Residues: CATSDPRGGANYGYPF.